A selection of T cell receptor beta chains follows, all from one sample in a study of blood T cell repertoires in COVID-19. Profiling relied on immunoSEQ multiplex PCR, and the TCRdb table lists in-frame clones only, not all of them. In the table there are approximately 160,000 clones, roughly 86% of which are singletons. Sequencing used peripheral blood. These receptors all stem from a man aged 55 to 70 with COVID-19, enrolled during active disease. Both conserved end residues are trimmed from each CDR3. The D gene is left open where the match is weak. Clone size is stated in some rows and not others, as once, few, many or a class when expanded.

CDR3 protein,D gene,V gene,CDR3 length,J gene,clone size
ATSRAQVGTQY,.,TRBV15,11,TRBJ2-5,.
ASSHGRTPPQDTQY,.,TRBV2,14,TRBJ2-3,.
ASSLRGRQGRETQY,TRBD1,TRBV7-3,14,TRBJ2-5,few
ASSSSEPISTEAF,.,TRBV5-1,13,TRBJ1-1,.
ASSPGGATNEKLF,.,TRBV5-6,13,TRBJ1-4,.
ASSLAETGPYGYT,TRBD1,TRBV13,13,TRBJ1-2,.
ASSKGGSNQPQH,.,TRBV7-2,12,TRBJ1-5,once
ASSPKSRNIQY,.,TRBV21-1,11,TRBJ2-4,.
ATSPAGGNQPQH,.,TRBV24-1,12,TRBJ1-5,few
AMGRQPYEQY,.,TRBV10-3,10,TRBJ2-7,.
ASSSLINRATGELF,.,TRBV27,14,TRBJ2-2,.
ASSQQTGGGEQF,TRBD2,TRBV6-5,12,TRBJ2-1,.
ASSTQGLVVNEQF,TRBD2,TRBV5-1,13,TRBJ2-1,once
ASSGGYGYT,.,TRBV28,9,TRBJ1-2,.
ASSPRDNVLPTEAF,.,TRBV7-9,14,TRBJ1-1,.
ASSLRQGPGELF,TRBD1,TRBV27,12,TRBJ2-2,once
ASSHADYEQY,.,TRBV3-1/TRBV3-2,10,TRBJ2-7,.
ASRGTPNTEAF,.,TRBV10-1,11,TRBJ1-1,.
ASSIRGRLGYGYT,TRBD1,TRBV19,13,TRBJ1-2,.
ASSLGGFRAF,.,TRBV7-2,10,TRBJ1-1,.
ASSLQGNYGYT,.,TRBV12-3/TRBV12-4,11,TRBJ1-2,.
ASSQGQIGTEAF,.,TRBV18,12,TRBJ1-1,.
ASSTQGAESEAF,TRBD1,TRBV3-1/TRBV3-2,12,TRBJ1-1,.
ASSLTTSDTDTQY,TRBD2,TRBV5-1,13,TRBJ2-3,.
ATSRDSQGAGNTIY,TRBD1,TRBV15,14,TRBJ1-3,.
ASSLAGLGTGELF,.,TRBV28,13,TRBJ2-2,.
SVKIPGQGQQF,TRBD1,TRBV29-1,11,TRBJ2-1,.
ASSLSRQDRKGYT,TRBD1,TRBV27,13,TRBJ1-2,.
ATTYQRGNYGYT,.,TRBV28,12,TRBJ1-2,once
ASSESPTGTEAF,.,TRBV10-1,12,TRBJ1-1,.
ASSVEGSGSLYNEQF,TRBD2,TRBV9,15,TRBJ2-1,.
ASSLTGENYNEQF,TRBD1,TRBV5-1,13,TRBJ2-1,few
ASRPTGRNTIY,.,TRBV11-2,11,TRBJ1-3,.
ASSLAPGGTGGEQY,TRBD1,TRBV5-1,14,TRBJ2-7,once
ASSIGPSTYEQY,.,TRBV19,12,TRBJ2-7,few
ASSRGTGGGYT,TRBD1,TRBV2,11,TRBJ1-2,.
ASSQGLSETQY,.,TRBV4-1,11,TRBJ2-5,.
ASSNTGGNRIYGNQPQH,.,TRBV28,17,TRBJ1-5,.
ASSPGFSYQPQH,.,TRBV3-1/TRBV3-2,12,TRBJ1-5,once
ATSDSGLDVDEQF,TRBD2,TRBV24-1,13,TRBJ2-1,.
ASRGGTGAARETQY,.,TRBV2,14,TRBJ2-5,.
ASPRRGGGGNLDTQY,TRBD2,TRBV18,15,TRBJ2-3,once
ASSHDGAYNEQF,.,TRBV18,12,TRBJ2-1,.
ATSDTGTSGIEQF,TRBD2,TRBV24-1,13,TRBJ2-1,.